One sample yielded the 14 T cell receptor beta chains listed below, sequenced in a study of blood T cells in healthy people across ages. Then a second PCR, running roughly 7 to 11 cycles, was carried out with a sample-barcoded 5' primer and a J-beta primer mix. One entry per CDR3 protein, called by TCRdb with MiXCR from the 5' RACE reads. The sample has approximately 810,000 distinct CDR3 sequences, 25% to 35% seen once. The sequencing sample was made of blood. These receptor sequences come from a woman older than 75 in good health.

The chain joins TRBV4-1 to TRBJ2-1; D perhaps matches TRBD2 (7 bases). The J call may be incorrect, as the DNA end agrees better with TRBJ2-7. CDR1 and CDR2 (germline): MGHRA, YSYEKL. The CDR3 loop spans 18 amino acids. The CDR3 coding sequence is TGCGCCAGCAGCCATGTTGTTAGGTTGCGGGGGCCCTACAATGAGCAGTACTTC. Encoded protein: CASSHVVRLRGPYNEQYF.

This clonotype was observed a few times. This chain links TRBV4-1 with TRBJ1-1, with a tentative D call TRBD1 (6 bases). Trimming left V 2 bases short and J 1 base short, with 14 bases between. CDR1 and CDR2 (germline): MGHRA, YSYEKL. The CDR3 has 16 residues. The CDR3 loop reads CASSQHGGRGNTEAFF. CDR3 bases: TGCGCCAGCAGCCAACACGGTGGCAGGGGGAACACTGAAGCTTTCTTT.

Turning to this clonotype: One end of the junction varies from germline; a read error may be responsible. The CDR3 nucleotides are TGTGCCGGCAGCCGACAGGGCTACGGGCAGTACTTC. This translates into CAGSRQGYGQYF. The rearrangement uses TRBV7-2 and TRBJ2-7; TRBD1 agrees at 7 bases. The CDR3 runs 12 residues. Looked up from germline, CDR1 is SGHTA and CDR2 is FQGNSA. Supplemented by reference TRBV7-2 and TRBJ2-7, the full variable domain reads GAGVSQSPSNKVTEKGKDVELRCDPISGHTALYWYRQSLGQGLEFLIYFQGNSAPDKSGLPSDRFSAERTGGSVSTLTIQRTQQEDSAVYLCAGSRQGYGQYFGPGTRLTVT.

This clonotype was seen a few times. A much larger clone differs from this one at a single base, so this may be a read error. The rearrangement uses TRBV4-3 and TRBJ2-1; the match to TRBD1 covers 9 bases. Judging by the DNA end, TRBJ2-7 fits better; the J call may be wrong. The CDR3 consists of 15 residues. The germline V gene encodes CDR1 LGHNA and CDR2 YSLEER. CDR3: CASSWGQGGYNEQYF. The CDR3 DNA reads TGCGCCAGCAGCTGGGGACAGGGAGGCTACAATGAGCAGTACTTC.

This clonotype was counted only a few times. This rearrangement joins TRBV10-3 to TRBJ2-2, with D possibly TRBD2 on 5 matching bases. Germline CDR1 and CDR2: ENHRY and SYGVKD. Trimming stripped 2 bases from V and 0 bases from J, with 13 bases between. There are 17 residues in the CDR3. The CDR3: CAISEIAGQTNTGELFF. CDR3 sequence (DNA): TGTGCCATCAGTGAGATTGCGGGCCAGACGAACACCGGGGAGCTGTTTTTT.

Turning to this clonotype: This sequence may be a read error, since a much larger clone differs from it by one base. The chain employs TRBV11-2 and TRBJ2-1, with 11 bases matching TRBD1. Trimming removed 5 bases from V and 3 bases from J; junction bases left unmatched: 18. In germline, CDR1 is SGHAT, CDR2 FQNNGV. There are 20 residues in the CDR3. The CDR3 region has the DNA TGTGCCAGCAGCGCGGGGTGGCTGGGACAGGGGGTCCCCATCTACAATGAGCAGTTCTTC. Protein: CASSAGWLGQGVPIYNEQFF. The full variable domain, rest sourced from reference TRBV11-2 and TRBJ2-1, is EAGVAQSPRYKIIEKRQSVAFWCNPISGHATLYWYQQILGQGPKLLIQFQNNGVVDDSQLPKDRFSAERLKGVDSTLKIQPAKLEDSAVYLCASSAGWLGQGVPIYNEQFFGPGTRLTVL.

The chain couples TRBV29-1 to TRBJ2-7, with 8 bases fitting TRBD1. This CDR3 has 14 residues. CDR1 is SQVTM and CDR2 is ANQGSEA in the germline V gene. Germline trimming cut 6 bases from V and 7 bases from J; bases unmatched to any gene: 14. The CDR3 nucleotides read TGCAGCGTGACACCAGGGGGCTCTTACAATGAGCAGTACTTC. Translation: CSVTPGGSYNEQYF.

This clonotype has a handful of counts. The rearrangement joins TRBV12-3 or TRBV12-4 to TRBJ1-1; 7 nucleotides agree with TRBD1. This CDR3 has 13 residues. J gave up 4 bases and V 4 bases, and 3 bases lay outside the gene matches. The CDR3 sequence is CASSSTGATEAFF. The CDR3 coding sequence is TGTGCCAGCAGTTCAACAGGGGCCACTGAAGCTTTCTTT.

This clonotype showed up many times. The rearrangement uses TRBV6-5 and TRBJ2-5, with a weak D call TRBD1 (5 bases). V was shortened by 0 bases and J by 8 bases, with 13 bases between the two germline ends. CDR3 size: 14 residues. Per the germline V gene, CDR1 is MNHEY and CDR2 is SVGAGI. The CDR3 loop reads CASSYSKGVRTQYF. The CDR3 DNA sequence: TGTGCCAGCAGTTACTCGAAAGGGGTACGAACCCAGTACTTC.

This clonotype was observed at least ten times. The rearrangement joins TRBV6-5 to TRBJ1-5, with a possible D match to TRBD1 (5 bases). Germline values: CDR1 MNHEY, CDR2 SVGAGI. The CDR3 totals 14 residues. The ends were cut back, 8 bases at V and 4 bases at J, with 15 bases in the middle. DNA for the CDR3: TGTGCCAGCCAAAGAATGCGGGGGAATCAGCCCCAGCATTTT. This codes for CASQRMRGNQPQHF.

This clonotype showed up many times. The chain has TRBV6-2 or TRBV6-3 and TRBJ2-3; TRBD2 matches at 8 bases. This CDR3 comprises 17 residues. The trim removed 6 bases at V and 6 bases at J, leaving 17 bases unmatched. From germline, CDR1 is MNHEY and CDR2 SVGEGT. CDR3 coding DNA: TGTGCCAGCAGATCGCCGGGAGGGACTTCCATTGGGGATACGCAGTATTTT. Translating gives CASRSPGGTSIGDTQYF.

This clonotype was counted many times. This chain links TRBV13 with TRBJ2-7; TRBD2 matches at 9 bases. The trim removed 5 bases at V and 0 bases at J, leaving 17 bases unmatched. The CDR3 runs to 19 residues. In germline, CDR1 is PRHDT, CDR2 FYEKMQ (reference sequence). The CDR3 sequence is CASSRKWTGLAGHSYEQYF. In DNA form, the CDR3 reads TGTGCCAGCAGCCGAAAATGGACGGGGCTAGCGGGACACTCCTACGAGCAGTACTTC.

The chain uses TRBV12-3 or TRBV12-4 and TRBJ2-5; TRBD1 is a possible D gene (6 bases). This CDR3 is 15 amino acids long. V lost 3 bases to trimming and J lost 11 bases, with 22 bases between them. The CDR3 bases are TGTGCCAGCAGTTTCCCAGGGGCGCCCGGACATGAGCAGTACTTC. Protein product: CASSFPGAPGHEQYF.

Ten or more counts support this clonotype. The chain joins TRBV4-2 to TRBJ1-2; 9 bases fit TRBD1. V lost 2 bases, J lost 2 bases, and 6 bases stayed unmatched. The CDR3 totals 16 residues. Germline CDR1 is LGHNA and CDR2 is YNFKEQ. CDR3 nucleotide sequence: TGTGCCAGCAGCCAAAGTCCACAGGGGGCCAACTATGGCTACACCTTC. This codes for CASSQSPQGANYGYTF.